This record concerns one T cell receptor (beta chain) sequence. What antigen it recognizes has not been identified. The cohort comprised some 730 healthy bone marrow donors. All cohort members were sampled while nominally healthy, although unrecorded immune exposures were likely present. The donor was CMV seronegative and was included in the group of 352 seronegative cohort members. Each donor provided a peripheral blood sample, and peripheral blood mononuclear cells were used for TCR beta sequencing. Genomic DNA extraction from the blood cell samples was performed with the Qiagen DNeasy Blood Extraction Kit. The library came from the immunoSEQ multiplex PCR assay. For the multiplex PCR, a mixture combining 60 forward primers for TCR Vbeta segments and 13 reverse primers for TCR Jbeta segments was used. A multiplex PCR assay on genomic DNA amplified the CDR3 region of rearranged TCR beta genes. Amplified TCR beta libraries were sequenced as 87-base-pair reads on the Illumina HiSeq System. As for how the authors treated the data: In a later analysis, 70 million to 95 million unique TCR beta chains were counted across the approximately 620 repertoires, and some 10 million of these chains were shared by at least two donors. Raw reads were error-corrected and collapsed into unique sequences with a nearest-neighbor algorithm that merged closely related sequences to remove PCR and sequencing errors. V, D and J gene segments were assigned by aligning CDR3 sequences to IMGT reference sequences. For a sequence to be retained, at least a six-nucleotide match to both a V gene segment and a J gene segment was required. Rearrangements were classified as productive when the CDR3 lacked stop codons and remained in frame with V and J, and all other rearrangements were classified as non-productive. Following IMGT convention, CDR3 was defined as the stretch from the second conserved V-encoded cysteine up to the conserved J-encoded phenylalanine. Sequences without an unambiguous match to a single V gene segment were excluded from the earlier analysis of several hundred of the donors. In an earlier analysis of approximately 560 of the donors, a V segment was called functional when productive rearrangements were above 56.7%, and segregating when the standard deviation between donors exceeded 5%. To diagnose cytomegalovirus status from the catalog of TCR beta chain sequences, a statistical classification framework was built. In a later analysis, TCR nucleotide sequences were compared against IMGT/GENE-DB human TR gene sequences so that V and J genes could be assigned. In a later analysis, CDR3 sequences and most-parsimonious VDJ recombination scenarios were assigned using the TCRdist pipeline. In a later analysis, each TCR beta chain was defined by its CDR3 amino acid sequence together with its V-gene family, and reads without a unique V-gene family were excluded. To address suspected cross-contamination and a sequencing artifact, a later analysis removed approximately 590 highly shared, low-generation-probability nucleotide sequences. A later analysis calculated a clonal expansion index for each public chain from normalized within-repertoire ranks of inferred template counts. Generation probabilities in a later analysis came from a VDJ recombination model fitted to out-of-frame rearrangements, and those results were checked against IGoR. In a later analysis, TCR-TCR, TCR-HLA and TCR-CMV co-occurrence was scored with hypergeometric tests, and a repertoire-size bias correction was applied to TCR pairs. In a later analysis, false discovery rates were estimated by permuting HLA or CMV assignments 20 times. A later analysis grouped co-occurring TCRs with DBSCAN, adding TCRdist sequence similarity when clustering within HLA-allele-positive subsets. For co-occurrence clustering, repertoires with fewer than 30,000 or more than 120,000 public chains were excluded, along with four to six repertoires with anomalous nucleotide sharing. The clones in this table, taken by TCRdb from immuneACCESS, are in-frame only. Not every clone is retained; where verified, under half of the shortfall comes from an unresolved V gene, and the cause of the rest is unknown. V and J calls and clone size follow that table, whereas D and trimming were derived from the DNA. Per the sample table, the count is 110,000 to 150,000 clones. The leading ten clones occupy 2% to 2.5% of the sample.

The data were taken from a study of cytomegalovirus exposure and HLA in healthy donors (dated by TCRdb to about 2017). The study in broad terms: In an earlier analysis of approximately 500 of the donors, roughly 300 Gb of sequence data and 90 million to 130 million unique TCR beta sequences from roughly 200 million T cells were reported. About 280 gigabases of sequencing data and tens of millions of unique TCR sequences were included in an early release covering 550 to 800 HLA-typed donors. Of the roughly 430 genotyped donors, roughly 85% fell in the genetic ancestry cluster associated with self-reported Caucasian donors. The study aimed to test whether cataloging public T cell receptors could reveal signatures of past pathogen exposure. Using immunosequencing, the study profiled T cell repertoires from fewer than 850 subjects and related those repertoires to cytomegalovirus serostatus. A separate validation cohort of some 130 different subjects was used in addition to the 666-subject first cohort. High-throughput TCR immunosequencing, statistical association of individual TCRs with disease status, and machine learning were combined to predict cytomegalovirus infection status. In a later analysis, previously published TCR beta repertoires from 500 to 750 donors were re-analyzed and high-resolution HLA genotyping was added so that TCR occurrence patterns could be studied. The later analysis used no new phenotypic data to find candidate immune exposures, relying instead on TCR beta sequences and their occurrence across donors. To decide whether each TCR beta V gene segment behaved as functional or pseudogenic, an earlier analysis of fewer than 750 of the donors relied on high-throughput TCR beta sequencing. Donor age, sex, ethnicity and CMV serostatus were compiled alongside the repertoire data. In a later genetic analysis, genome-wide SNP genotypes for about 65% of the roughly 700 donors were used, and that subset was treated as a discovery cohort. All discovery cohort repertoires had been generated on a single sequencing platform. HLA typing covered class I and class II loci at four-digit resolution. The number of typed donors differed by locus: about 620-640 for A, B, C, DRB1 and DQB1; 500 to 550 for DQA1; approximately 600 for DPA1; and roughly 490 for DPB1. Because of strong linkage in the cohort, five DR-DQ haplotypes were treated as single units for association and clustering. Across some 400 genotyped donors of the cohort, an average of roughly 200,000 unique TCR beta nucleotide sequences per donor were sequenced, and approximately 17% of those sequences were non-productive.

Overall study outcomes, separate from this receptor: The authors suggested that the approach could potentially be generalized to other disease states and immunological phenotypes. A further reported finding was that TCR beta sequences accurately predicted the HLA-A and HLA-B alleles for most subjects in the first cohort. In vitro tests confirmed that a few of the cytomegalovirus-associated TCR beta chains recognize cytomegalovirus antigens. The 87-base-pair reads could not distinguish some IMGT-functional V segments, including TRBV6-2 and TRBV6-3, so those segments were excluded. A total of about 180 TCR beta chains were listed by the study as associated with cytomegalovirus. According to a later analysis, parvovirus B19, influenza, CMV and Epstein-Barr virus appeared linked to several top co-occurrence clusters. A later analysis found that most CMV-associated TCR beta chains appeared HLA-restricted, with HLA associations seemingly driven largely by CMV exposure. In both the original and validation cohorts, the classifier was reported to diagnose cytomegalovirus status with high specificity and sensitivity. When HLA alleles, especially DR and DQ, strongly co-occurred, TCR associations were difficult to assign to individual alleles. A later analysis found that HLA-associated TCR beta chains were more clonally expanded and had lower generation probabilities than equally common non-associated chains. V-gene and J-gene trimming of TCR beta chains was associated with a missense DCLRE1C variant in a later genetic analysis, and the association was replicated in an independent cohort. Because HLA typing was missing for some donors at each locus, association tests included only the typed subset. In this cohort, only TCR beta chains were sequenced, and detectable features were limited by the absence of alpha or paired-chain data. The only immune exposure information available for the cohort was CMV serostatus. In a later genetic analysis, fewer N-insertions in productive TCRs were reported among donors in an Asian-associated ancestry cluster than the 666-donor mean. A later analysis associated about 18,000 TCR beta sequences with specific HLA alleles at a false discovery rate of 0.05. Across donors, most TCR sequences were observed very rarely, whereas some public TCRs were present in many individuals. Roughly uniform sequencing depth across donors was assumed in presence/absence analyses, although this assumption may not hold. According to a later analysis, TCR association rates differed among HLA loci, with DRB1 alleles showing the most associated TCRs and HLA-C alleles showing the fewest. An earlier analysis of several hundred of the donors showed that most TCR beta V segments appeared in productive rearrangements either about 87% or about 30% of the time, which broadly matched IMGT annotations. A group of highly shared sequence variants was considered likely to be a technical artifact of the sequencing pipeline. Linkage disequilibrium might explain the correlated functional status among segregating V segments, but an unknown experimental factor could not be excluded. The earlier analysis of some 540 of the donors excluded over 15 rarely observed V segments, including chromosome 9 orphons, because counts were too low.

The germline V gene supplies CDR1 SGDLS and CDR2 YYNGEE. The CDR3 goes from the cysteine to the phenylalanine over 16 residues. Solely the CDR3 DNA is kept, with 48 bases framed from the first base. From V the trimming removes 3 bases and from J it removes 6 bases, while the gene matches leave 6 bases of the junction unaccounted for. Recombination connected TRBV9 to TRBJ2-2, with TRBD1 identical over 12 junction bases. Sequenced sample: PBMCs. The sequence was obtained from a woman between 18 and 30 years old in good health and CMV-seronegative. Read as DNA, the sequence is TGTGCCAGCAGCGGGGGGACAGGGGGCGCCTCCGGGGAGCTGTTTTTT. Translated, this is CASSGGTGGASGELFF.